This T cell receptor beta chain originates from a study of blood T cell repertoires in COVID-19. The method was immunoSEQ multiplex PCR; TCRdb's version includes in-frame clones alone and lacks a portion of them. Of 65,000 to 90,000 clones in the sample, 70% to 85% were seen once. With 6 bases removed from V and 4 bases from J, the gap between germline ends came to 10 bases. This CDR3 is 13 amino acids long. Germline V gives CDR1 MDHEN, CDR2 SYDVKM. The material sequenced was peripheral blood. The chain carries TRBV28 and TRBJ1-3; tentatively, D is TRBD1 (6 bases). This sequence originates from a woman aged 55-70 years with acute or convalescent COVID-19. Here the CDR3 reads CASRQGSGNTIYF. DNA for the CDR3: TGTGCCAGCAGGCAGGGGTCGGGAAACACCATATATTTT.